This T cell receptor (beta chain) was recovered during a study of blood T cell repertoires in COVID-19. Overall study context: Material from acute and convalescent COVID-19 was sourced from the United States, Italy and Spain. Sample material is recorded as cDNA or gDNA derived from T cells, B-cell-depleted T cells, or PBMCs.

CDR3 size: 14 residues. The germline gives CDR1 MNHEY, CDR2 SMNVEV (reference sequence). The ends were cut back, 6 bases at V and 0 bases at J, with 9 bases in the middle. In the original workflow: Cell counts per sample came from amplifying reference gene primers. Some clones are missing from TCRdb's copy, which holds only in-frame ones; the method was immunoSEQ multiplex PCR. That table supplies the V and J calls and clone size; D and trimming were determined from the DNA. The data show roughly 290,000 clones, around 87% seen once. The sequence was obtained from a woman aged 45-65 years who had recovered from COVID-19. This chain uses TRBV27 with TRBJ1-3; a weak D match, TRBD1 (6 bases). The sample consisted of peripheral blood. The CDR3 nucleotides read TGTGCCAGCAGACAGGGCAACTCTGGAAACACCATATATTTT. It encodes CASRQGNSGNTIYF.